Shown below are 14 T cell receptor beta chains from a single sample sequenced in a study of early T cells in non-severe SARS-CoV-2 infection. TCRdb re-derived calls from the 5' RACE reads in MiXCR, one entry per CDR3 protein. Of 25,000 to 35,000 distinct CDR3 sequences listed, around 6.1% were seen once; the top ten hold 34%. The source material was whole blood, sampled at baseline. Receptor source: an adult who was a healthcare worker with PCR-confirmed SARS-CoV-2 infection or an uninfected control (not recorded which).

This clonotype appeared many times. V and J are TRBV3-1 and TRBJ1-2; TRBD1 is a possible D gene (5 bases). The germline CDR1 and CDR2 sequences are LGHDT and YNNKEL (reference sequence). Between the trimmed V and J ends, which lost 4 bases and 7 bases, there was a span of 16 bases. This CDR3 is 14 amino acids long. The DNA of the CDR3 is TGTGCCAGCAGCCCGACCAGACAGTGGGGTGGCTACACCTTC. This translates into CASSPTRQWGGYTF.

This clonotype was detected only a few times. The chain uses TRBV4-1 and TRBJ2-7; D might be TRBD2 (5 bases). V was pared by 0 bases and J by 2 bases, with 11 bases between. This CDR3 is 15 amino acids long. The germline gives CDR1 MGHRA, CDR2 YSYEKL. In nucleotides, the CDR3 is TGCGCCAGCAGCCAAGATCGGGCGGGCCCCTACGAGCAGTACTTC. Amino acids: CASSQDRAGPYEQYF.

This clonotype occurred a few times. CDR3 DNA sequence: TGTGCCAGCAGCGTAGATCACCACTACTCTGGAAACACCATATATTTT. Translating it yields CASSVDHHYSGNTIYF. The chain carries TRBV9 and TRBJ1-3; no clear D gene. Germline loops: CDR1 SGDLS, CDR2 YYNGEE. V shed 0 bases and J shed 0 bases, with 10 bases lying between them. The CDR3 spans 16 residues.

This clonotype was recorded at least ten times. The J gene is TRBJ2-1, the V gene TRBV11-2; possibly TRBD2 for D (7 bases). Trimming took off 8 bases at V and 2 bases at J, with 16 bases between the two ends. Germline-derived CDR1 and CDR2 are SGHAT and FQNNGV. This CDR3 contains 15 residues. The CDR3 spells CASASRGATYNEQFF. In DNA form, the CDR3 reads TGTGCCAGCGCCTCCCGGGGGGCAACCTACAATGAGCAGTTCTTC.

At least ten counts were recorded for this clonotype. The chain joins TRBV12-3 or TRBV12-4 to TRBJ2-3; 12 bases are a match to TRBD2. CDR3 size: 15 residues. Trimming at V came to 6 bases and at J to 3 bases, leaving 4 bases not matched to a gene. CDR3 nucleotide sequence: TGTGCCAGCAGCGGACTAGCGGGGACAACAGATACGCAGTATTTT. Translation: CASSGLAGTTDTQYF.

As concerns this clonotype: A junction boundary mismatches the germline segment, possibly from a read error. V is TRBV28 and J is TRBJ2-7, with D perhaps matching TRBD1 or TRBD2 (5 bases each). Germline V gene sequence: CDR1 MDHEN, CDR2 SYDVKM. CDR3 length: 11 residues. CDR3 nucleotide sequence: TGTGCCAGCAGACGGATGAGGGACCTGAGCTTC. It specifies CASRRMRDLSF.

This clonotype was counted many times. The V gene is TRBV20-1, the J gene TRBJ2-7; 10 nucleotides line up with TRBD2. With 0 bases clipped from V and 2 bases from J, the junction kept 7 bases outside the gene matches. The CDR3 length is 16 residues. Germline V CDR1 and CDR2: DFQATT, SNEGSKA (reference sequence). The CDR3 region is CSARDYSGRNPYEQYF. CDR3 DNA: TGCAGTGCTAGAGACTATAGCGGGAGGAATCCCTACGAGCAGTACTTC.

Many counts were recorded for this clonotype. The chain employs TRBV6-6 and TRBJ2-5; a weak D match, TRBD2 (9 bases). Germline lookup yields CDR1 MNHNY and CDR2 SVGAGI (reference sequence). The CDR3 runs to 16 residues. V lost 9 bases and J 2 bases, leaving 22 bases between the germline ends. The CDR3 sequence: CASRQGFSGGQETQYF. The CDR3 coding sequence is TGTGCCAGTAGACAGGGGTTTAGCGGGGGACAAGAGACCCAGTACTTC.

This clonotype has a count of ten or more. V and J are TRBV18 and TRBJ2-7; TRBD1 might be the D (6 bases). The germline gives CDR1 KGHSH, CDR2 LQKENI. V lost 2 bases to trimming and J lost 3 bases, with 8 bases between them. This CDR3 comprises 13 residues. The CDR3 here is CASSPTQGYEQYF. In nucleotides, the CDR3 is TGTGCCAGCTCACCAACACAGGGCTACGAGCAGTACTTC. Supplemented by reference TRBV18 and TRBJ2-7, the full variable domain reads NAGVMQNPRHLVRRRGQEARLRCSPMKGHSHVYWYRQLPEEGLKFMVYLQKENIIDESGMPKERFSAEFPKEGPSILRIQQVVRGDSAAYFCASSPTQGYEQYFGPGTRLTVT.

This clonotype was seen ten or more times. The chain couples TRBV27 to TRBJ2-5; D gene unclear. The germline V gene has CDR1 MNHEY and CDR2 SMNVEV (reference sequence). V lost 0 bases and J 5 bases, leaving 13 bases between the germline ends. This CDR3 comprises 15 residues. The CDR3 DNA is TGTGCCAGCAGTTTATCCGGGCCACGTAGCGAGACCCAGTACTTC. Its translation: CASSLSGPRSETQYF.

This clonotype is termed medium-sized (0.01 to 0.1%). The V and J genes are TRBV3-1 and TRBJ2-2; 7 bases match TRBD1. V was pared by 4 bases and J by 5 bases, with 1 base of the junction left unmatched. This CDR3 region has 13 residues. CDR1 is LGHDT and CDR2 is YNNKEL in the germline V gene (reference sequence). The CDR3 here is CASSPTGTGELFF. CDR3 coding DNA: TGTGCCAGCAGCCCGACAGGGACCGGGGAGCTGTTTTTT.

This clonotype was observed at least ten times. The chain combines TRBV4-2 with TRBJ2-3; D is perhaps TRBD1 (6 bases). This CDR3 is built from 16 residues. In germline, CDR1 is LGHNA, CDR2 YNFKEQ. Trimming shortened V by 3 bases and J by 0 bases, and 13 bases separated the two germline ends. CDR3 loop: CASSQAGQISTDTQYF. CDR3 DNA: TGTGCCAGCAGCCAGGCTGGACAGATCAGCACAGATACGCAGTATTTT.

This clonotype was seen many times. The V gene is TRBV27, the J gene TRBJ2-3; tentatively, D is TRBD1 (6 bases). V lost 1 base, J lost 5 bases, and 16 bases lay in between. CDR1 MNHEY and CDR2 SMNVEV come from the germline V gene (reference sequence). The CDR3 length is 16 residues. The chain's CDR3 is CASSLWGRRFRDTQYF. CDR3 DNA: TGTGCCAGCAGTTTATGGGGGCGCAGATTTAGAGATACGCAGTATTTT.

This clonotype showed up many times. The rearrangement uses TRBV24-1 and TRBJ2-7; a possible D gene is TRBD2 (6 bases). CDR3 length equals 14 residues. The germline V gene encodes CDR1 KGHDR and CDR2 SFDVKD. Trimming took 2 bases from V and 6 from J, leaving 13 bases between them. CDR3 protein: CATSDSGVFSEQYF. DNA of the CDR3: TGTGCCACCAGTGATTCGGGGGTTTTTAGCGAGCAGTACTTC.